This paragraph covers one T cell receptor beta chain sequence. This sample was included in a study of blood T cell repertoires in COVID-19. Overall study: Collection of acute and convalescent COVID-19 samples took place in the United States, Italy and Spain.

The age range of participants was about 18 to 89 years, with residence in around 22 US areas. Participants were placed into cohorts based on the clinical history they reported. From germline, CDR1 is SGHTA and CDR2 FQGTGA. The CDR3 is made up of 16 amino acids. V shed 5 bases and J 5 bases; nucleotides not matched to a gene: 6. TCRdb's table, derived via immunoSEQ multiplex PCR, lists solely in-frame clones and lacks some. The table lists about 63,000 clones, 65% to 85% of them singletons, with approximately 3.5% in the top ten. The origin of this receptor is a middle-aged woman with acute COVID-19. The chain employs TRBV7-3 and TRBJ2-1; TRBD2 aligns across 13 bases. The material sequenced was PBMCs or T cells enriched from blood (not recorded which). The DNA for the CDR3 is TGTGCCAGCAGCCCACTAGCGGGAGGGGTCAACAATGAGCAGTTCTTC. Translating gives CASSPLAGGVNNEQFF.